This T cell receptor (beta chain) was retrieved from a study of blood T cell repertoires in COVID-19. In the study overall: The United States, Italy and Spain provided the acute and convalescent COVID-19 samples.

The germline CDR1 and CDR2 sequences are SEHNR and FQNEAQ (reference sequence). With 5 bases clipped from V and 6 bases from J, the junction kept 16 bases outside the gene matches. The CDR3 runs 17 residues. Participants were aged roughly 18 to 95 years, lived in roughly 25 US areas, and enrolled virtually. Symptom resolution, clearance, or two negative PCRs marked donors in Cohort 3 as recovered. The repertoire was sequenced with immunoSEQ multiplex PCR; TCRdb's copy has only in-frame clones and lacks some. The sample lists a few hundred thousand clones; 80% to 90% were seen once. The sequenced material came from PBMCs or T cells enriched from blood (not recorded which). The V gene is TRBV7-9, the J gene TRBJ2-1; 7 bases are shared with TRBD2. The sequence derives from a man younger than 45 who had recovered from COVID-19. The CDR3 region has the DNA TGTGCCAGCAGCCCCCAGGCGCATCGGGCGGGAGCCAATGAGCAGTTCTTC. As protein: CASSPQAHRAGANEQFF.